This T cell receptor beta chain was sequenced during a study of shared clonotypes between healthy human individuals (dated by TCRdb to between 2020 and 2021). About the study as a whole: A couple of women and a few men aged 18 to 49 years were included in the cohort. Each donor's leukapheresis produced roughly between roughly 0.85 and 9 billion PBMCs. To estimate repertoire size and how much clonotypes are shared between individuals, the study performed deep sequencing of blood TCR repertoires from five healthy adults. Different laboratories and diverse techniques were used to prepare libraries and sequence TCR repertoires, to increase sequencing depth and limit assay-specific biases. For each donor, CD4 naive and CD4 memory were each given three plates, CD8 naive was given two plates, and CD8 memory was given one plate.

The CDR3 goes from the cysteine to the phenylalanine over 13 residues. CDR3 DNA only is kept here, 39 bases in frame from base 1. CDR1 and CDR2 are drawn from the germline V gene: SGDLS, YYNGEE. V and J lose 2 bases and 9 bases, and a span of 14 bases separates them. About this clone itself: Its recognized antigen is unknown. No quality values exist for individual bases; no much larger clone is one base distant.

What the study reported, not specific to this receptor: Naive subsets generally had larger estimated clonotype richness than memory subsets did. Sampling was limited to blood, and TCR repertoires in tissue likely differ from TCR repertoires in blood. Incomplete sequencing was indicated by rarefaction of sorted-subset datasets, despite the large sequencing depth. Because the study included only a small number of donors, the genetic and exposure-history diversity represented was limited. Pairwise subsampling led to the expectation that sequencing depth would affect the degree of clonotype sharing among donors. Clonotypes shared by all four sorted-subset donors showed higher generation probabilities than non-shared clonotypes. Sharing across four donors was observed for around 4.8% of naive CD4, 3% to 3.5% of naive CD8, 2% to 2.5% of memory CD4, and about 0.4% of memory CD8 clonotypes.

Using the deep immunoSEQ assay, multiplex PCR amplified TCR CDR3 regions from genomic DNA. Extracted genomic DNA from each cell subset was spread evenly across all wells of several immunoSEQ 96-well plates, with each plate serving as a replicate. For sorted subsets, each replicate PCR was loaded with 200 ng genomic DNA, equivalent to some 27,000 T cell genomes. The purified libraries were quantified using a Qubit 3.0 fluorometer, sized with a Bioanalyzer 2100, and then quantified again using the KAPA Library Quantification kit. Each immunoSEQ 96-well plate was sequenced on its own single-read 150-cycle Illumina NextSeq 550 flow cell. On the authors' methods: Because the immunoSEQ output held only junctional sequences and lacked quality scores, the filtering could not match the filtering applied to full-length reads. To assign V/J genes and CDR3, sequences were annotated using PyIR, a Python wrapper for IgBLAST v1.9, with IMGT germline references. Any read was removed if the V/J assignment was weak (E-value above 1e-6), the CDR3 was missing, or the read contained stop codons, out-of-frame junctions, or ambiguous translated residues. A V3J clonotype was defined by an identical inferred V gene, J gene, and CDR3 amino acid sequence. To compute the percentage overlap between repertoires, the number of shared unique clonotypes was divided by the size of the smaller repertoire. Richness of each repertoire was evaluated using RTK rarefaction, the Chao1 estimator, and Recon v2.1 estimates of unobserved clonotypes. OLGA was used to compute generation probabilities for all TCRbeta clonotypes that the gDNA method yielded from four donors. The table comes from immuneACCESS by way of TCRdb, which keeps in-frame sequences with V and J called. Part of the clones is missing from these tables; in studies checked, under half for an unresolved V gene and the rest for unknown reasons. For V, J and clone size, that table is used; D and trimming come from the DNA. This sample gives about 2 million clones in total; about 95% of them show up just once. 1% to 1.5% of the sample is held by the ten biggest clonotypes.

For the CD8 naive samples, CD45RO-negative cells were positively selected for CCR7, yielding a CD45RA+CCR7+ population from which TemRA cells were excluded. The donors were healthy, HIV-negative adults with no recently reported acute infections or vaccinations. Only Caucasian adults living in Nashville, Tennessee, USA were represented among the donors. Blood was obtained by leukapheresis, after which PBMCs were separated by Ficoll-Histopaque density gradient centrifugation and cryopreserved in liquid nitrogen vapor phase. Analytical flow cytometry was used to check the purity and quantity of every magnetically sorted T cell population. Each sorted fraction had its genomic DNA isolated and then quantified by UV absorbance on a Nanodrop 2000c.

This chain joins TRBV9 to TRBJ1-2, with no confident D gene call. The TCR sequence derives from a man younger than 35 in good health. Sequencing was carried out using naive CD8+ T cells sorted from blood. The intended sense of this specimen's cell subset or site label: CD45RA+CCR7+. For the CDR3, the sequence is CASSVDGVGSYTF. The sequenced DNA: TGTGCCAGCAGCGTCGACGGGGTTGGAAGCTACACCTTC. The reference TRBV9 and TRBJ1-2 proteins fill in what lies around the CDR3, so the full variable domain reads DSGVTQTPKHLITATGQRVTLRCSPRSGDLSVYWYQQSLDQGLQFLIQYYNGEERAKGNILERFSAQQFPDLHSELNLSSLELGDSALYFCASSVDGVGSYTFGSGTRLTVV.